This T cell receptor beta chain emerged from a study of shared clonotypes between healthy human individuals. Regarding the study as a whole: For sorted subsets, rarefaction showed incomplete sequencing despite large depth.

Data came from immunoSEQ multiplex PCR; TCRdb stores just in-frame clones and leaves some out. This sample has 650,000 to 750,000 clones, with around 72% found just once. Participating donors were healthy, HIV-negative adults free of recent acute infections or vaccinations. Into CD45RA+ naive and CD45RA-negative memory subsets, the CD4+ cells were split. On this clone itself: Its specificity is not known.

Trimming pared 0 bases from V and 0 bases from J, leaving 8 bases between. Germline CDR1 and CDR2: KGHSH and LQKENI. The CDR3 totals 15 residues. The clonotype was recovered from a woman aged 30 to 39 in good health. The chain links TRBV18 to TRBJ1-2; D remains ambiguous. The sample taken for sequencing was memory CD4+ T cells sorted from blood. Stated subset: CD45RA-negative fraction. The chain's CDR3 is CASSPPKATNYGYTF. DNA for the CDR3: TGTGCCAGCTCACCACCGAAAGCAACTAACTATGGCTACACCTTC.